What follows are 12 T cell receptor beta chains derived from one specimen sequenced in a study of CD4 T cells in relation to SARS-CoV-2 and coronaviruses. The assay was immunoSEQ multiplex PCR, and TCRdb's table has in-frame clones only and misses some. The table lists approximately 60,000 clones, around 90% of them singletons, with about 0.36% in the top ten. Sequencing was done on a sample of naive CD4+ T cells from PBMCs. The subset here: naive CD4+ T cells isolated by negative enrichment. The receptors here all came from an adult with COVID-19.

The V gene is TRBV5-1, the J gene TRBJ2-1; D is possibly TRBD1 (6 bases). Looked up from germline, CDR1 is SGHRS and CDR2 is YFSETQ. This CDR3 is built from 15 residues. Trimming removed 0 bases from V and 12 bases from J, with 19 bases in between. CDR3: CASSLAGTSPRPQFF. CDR3 sequence (DNA): TGCGCCAGCAGCTTGGCCGGGACATCCCCCCGCCCGCAGTTCTTC. The full variable domain, with the rest looked up from reference TRBV5-1 and TRBJ2-1, is KAGVTQTPRYLIKTRGQQVTLSCSPISGHRSVSWYQQTPGQGLQFLFEYFSETQRNKGNFPGRFSGRQFSNSRSEMNVSTLELGDSALYLCASSLAGTSPRPQFFGPGTRLTVL.

The genes are TRBV5-8 and TRBJ2-5; 10 nucleotides align to TRBD2. CDR1 is SGHTS and CDR2 is YDEGEE in the germline V gene. Losses at the gene ends were 6 bases for V and 2 bases for J; bases not matched to a gene: 10. This CDR3 has 16 residues. The CDR3 protein is CASTGLASGGQETQYF. CDR3 DNA: TGTGCCAGCACGGGACTAGCGAGTGGGGGGCAAGAGACCCAGTACTTC.

CDR3 bases: TGCAGCGTTGAATTTTCGGTGGTAGAGTTCTTC. Amino acid sequence: CSVEFSVVEFF. V is TRBV29-1 and J is TRBJ2-1; D is ambiguous. V shed 2 bases and J shed 14 bases, with 13 bases lying between them. The CDR3 has 11 amino acids. CDR1 SQVTM and CDR2 ANQGSEA come from the germline V gene.

The chain uses TRBV19 and TRBJ2-7; a weak D match, TRBD2 (5 bases). Deletions cut 1 base from V and 4 bases from J, with 11 bases between. Germline-derived CDR1 and CDR2 are LNHDA and SQIVND (reference sequence). This CDR3 has 14 amino acids. CDR3 nucleotide sequence: TGTGCCAGTAGTATAGGTTACAGACTATACGAGCAGTACTTC. Translation: CASSIGYRLYEQYF.

The rearrangement joins TRBV6-5 to TRBJ2-5, with D perhaps matching TRBD1 (6 bases). Trimming cost V 3 bases and J 10 bases, with 15 bases left between them. Germline lookup yields CDR1 MNHEY and CDR2 SVGAGI. The CDR3 contains 13 residues. CDR3 region: CASSYPGHLGQYF. DNA for the CDR3: TGTGCCAGCAGTTATCCGGGACATCTAGGCCAGTACTTC.

The chain uses TRBV28 and TRBJ1-4, with 7 bases matching TRBD1. V lost 4 bases to trimming and J lost 5 bases; unmatched junction nucleotides: 4. CDR1 is MDHEN, CDR2 SYDVKM, per germline. This CDR3 has 14 amino acids. The CDR3 DNA reads TGTGCCAGCAGTTCCTTGACAGGGAATGAAAAACTGTTTTTT. Its translation: CASSSLTGNEKLFF.

The gene calls are TRBV4-1 and TRBJ2-3; no clear D. V lost 0 bases and J 2 bases, leaving 12 bases between the germline ends. The CDR3 runs to 16 residues. The germline gives CDR1 MGHRA, CDR2 YSYEKL. The CDR3 DNA reads TGCGCCAGCAGCCAAGATCGGTTGGGATTCACAGATACGCAGTATTTT. Translation gives CASSQDRLGFTDTQYF.

V is TRBV5-4 and J is TRBJ2-7, with 7 bases aligning to TRBD1. This CDR3 has 14 amino acids. Trimming cost V 4 bases and J 6 bases; bases outside gene matches: 10. Germline V gene lookup returns CDR1 SGHNT and CDR2 YYREEE (reference sequence). This chain's CDR3 is CASSHGTETSEQYF. The CDR3 bases are TGTGCCAGCAGCCACGGGACAGAAACCTCCGAGCAGTACTTC.

The V gene is TRBV5-1, the J gene TRBJ1-4, with D possibly matching TRBD1 (6 bases). This CDR3 is built from 16 residues. V lost 4 bases and J 7 bases, leaving 20 bases between the germline ends. Germline V gene lookup returns CDR1 SGHRS and CDR2 YFSETQ. This CDR3 reads CASSPSNRVLGEKLFF. The CDR3 nucleotides are TGCGCCAGCAGCCCCTCTAACAGGGTCCTAGGTGAAAAACTGTTTTTT.

The chain couples TRBV5-4 to TRBJ2-7, with 8 bases aligning to TRBD2. The germline gives CDR1 SGHNT, CDR2 YYREEE (reference sequence). The junction had 10 bases not matched to a gene; V was cut back by 2 bases and J by 0 bases. The CDR3 has 17 amino acids. CDR3 nucleotide sequence: TGTGCCAGCAGCTTAGGGCCTAGCGGGTCTGACTCCTACGAGCAGTACTTC. This gives the protein CASSLGPSGSDSYEQYF.

The chain recombines TRBV19 with TRBJ1-4, with D unresolved. CDR3 length equals 14 residues. Trimming left V 6 bases short and J 0 bases short, with 8 bases between. The V gene's germline CDR1 is LNHDA and CDR2 SQIVND (reference sequence). The chain's CDR3 is CASRPRSTNEKLFF. CDR3 in DNA: TGTGCCAGTAGACCAAGATCAACTAATGAAAAACTGTTTTTT.

The CDR3 bases are TGTGCCAGCAGCCAATCCGAAGCCGGGACAGGCCATTCACCCCTCCACTTT. Protein sequence: CASSQSEAGTGHSPLHF. This rearrangement joins TRBV7-7 to TRBJ1-6; 8 bases line up with TRBD1. Unmatched junction bases numbered 14, after V lost 5 bases and J lost 8 bases. Germline V gene lookup returns CDR1 SSHAT and CDR2 FNYEAQ (reference sequence). The CDR3 runs 17 residues.